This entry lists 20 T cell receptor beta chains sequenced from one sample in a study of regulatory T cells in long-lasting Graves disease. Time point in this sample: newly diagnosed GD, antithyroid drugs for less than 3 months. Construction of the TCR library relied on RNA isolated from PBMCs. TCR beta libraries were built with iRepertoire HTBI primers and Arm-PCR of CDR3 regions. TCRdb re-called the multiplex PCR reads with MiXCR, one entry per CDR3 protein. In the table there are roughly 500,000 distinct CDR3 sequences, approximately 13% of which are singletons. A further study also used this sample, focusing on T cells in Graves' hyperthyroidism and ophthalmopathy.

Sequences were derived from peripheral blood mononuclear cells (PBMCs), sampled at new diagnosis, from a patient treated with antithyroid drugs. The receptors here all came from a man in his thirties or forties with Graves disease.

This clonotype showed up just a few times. CDR3 protein: CSVVTESSYNEQFF. CDR3 bases: TGCAGCGTCGTGACAGAGAGCTCCTACAATGAGCAGTTCTTC. The rearrangement links TRBV29-1 to TRBJ2-1, with a weak D call TRBD1 (5 bases). Trimming took off 6 bases at V and 0 bases at J, with 12 bases between the two ends. Germline V gene data show CDR1 as SQVTM and CDR2 as ANQGSEA. The CDR3 is 14 residues long.

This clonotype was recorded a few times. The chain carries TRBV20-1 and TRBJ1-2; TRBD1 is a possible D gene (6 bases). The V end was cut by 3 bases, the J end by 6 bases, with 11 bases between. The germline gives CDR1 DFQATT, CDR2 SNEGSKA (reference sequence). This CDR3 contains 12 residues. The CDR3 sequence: CSASQGLDGYTF. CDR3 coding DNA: TGCAGTGCTAGTCAGGGGCTGGATGGCTACACCTTC.

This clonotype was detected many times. CDR3 in DNA: TGTGCCAGCAGCATACCCGGGGGTCAAGGGCCTTCTGGGGCCAACGTCCTGACTTTC. Protein sequence: CASSIPGGQGPSGANVLTF. The chain recombines TRBV6-1 with TRBJ2-6; tentatively, D is TRBD2 (6 bases). V lost 6 bases to trimming and J lost 1 base, with 22 bases between them. The CDR3 sequence is 19 residues long. Germline V gives CDR1 MNHNS, CDR2 SASEGT.

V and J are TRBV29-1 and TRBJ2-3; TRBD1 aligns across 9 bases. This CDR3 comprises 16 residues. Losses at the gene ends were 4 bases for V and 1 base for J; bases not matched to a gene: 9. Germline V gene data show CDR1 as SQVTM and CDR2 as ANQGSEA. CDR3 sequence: CSVVPTGGGGTDTQYF. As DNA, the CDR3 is TGCAGCGTTGTCCCGACAGGGGGTGGAGGCACAGATACGCAGTATTTT.

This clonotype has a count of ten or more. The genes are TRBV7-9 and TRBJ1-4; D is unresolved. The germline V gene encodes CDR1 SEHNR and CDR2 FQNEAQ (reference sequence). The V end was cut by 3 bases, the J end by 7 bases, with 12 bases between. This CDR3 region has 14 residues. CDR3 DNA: TGTGCCAGCAGCTTCGAACCGTCACCTGAAAAACTGTTTTTT. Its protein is CASSFEPSPEKLFF. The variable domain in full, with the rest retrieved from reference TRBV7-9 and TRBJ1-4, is DTGVSQNPRHKITKRGQNVTFRCDPISEHNRLYWYRQTLGQGPEFLTYFQNEAQLEKSRLLSDRFSAERPKGSFSTLEIQRTEQGDSAMYLCASSFEPSPEKLFFGSGTQLSVL.

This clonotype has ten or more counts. CDR3 DNA sequence: TGTGCCAGCAGCCCTTCAGGCCTTTTAGCCTACGAGCAGTACTTC. Translated, it gives CASSPSGLLAYEQYF. The chain carries TRBV13 and TRBJ2-7; D not certain. Trimming cost V 5 bases and J 2 bases, with 16 bases left between them. This CDR3 region has 15 residues. Germline CDR1 PRHDT, CDR2 FYEKMQ (reference sequence).

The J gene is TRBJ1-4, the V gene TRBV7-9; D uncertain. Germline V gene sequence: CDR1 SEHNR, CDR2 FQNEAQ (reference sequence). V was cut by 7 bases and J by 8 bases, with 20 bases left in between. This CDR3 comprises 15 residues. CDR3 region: CASIRVGSPGEKLFF. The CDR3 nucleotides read TGTGCCAGCATCAGAGTGGGGTCCCCGGGGGAAAAACTGTTTTTT.

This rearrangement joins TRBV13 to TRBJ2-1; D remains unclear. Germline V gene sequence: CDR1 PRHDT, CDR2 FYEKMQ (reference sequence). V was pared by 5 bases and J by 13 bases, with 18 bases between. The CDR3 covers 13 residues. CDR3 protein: CASSLPSGADQFF. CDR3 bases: TGTGCCAGCAGCCTCCCCTCCGGCGCGGACCAGTTCTTC.

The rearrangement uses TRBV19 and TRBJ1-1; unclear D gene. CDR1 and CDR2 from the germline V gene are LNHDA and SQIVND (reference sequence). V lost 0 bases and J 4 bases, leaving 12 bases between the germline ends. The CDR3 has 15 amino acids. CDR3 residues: CASSIEPGGPTEAFF. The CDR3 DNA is TGTGCCAGTAGTATAGAACCCGGCGGGCCCACTGAAGCTTTCTTT.

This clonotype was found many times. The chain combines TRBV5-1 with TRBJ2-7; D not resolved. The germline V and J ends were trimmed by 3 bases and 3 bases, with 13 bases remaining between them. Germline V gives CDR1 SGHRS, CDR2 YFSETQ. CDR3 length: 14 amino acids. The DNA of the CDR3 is TGCGCCAGCAGCTATCCGGAAACCTTCTACGAGCAGTACTTC. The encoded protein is CASSYPETFYEQYF.

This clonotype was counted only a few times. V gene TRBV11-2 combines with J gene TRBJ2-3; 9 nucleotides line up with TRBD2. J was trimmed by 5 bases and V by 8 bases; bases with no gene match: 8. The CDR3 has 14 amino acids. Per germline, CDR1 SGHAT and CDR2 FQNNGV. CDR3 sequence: CASGLSGSLDTQYF. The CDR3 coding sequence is TGTGCCAGCGGGCTTAGCGGGAGTTTAGATACGCAGTATTTT.

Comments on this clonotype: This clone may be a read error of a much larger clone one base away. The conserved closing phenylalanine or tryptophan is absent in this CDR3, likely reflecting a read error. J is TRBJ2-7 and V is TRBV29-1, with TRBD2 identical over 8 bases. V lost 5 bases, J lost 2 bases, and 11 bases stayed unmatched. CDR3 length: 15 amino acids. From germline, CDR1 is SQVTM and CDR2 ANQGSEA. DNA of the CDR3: TGCAGCGTTACCGGCATCACTAGCGGTCCCTACGAGCAGTACTCC. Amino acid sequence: CSVTGITSGPYEQYS.

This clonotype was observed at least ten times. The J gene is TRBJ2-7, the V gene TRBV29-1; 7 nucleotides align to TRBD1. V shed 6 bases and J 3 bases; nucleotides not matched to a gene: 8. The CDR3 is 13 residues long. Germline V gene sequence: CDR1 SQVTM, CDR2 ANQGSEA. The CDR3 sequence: CSVFDRDYYEQYF. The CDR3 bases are TGCAGCGTGTTTGACAGGGATTACTACGAGCAGTACTTC.

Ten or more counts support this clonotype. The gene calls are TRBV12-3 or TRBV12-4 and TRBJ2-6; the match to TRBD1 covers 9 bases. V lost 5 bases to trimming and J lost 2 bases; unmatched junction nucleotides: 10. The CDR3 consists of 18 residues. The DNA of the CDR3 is TGTGCCAGCAGTACAAGGAGGACAGGGGTTCCTGGGGCCAACGTCCTGACTTTC. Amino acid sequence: CASSTRRTGVPGANVLTF.

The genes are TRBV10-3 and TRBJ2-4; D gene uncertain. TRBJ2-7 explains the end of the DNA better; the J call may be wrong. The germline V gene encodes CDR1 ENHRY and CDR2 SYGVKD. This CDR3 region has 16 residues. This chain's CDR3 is CAISESYSSGSYEQYF. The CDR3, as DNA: TGTGCCATCAGTGAGTCCTACAGCTCCGGCTCCTACGAGCAGTACTTC.

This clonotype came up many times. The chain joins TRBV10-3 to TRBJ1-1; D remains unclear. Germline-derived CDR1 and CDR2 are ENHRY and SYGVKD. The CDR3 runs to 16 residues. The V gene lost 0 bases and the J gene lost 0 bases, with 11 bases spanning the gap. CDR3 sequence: CAISESIVRMNTEAFF. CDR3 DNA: TGTGCCATCAGTGAGTCGATAGTAAGAATGAACACTGAAGCTTTCTTT.

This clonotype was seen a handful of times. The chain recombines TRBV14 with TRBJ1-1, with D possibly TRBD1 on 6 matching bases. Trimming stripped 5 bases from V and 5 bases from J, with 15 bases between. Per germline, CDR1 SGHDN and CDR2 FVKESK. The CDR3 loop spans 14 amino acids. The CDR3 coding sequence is TGTGCCAGCAGCAAGACGGGACATGGGACTGAAGCTTTCTTT. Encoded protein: CASSKTGHGTEAFF.

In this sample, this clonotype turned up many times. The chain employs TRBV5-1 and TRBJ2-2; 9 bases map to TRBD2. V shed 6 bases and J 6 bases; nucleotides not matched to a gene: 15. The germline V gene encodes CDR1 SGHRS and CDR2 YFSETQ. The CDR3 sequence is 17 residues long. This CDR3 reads CASTDSHSGRYAGELFF. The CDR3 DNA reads TGCGCCAGCACCGATTCCCATAGCGGGAGATATGCCGGGGAGCTGTTTTTT.

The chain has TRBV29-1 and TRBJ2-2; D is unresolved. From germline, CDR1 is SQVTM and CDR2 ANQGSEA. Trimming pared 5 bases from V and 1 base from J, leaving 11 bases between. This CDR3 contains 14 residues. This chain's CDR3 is CSVLWVMNTGELFF. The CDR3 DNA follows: TGCAGCGTTCTTTGGGTTATGAACACCGGGGAGCTGTTTTTT.

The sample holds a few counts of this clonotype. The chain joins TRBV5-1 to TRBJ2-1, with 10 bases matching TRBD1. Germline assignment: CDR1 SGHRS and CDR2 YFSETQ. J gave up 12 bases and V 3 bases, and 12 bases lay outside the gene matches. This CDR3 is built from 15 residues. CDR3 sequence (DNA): TGCGCCAGCAGCTCTGACAGGGGGCGGGTGGTTGGGCAGTTCTTC. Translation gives CASSSDRGRVVGQFF.